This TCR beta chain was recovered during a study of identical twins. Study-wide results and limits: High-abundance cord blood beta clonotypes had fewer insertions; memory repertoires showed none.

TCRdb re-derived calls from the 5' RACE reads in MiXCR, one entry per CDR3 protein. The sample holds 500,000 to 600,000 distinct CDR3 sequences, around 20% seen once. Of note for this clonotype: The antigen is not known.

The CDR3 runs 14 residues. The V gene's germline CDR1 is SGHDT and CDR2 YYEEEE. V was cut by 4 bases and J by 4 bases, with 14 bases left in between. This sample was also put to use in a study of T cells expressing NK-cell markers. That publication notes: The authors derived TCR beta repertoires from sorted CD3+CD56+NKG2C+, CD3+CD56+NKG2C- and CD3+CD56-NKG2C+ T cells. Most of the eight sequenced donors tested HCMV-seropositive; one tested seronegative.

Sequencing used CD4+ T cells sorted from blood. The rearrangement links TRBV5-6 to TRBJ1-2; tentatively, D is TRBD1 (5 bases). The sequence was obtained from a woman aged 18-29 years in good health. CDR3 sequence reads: CASSGATQRYGYTF. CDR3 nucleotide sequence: TGTGCCAGCAGCGGGGCGACGCAGCGCTATGGCTACACCTTC.